This record looks at one T cell receptor beta chain sequence and its context. The data derive from a study of blood T cell repertoires in COVID-19. Study as a whole: T cells, B-cell-depleted T cells, or PBMCs supplied cDNA or gDNA.

A Seattle source enrolled patients during active infection and followed them longitudinally. Germline V gene sequence: CDR1 MDHEN, CDR2 SYDVKM. The CDR3 is 11 amino acids. Trimming removed 6 bases from V and 8 bases from J, with 8 bases in between. Sequencing used immunoSEQ multiplex PCR; TCRdb keeps in-frame clones, though not all of them. The sample includes 150,000 to 200,000 clones, roughly 78% of them seen just once. Sequencing was performed on peripheral blood. The V call is TRBV28, the J call TRBJ2-4; maybe TRBD1 (5 bases). The receptor's source is a woman aged 60-75 years with COVID-19, enrolled during active disease. The CDR3 DNA follows: TGTGCCAGCAGCTACAGGTACATTCAGTACTTC. As protein: CASSYRYIQYF.